These 16 T cell receptor beta chains were all obtained from the same sample, sequenced in a study of blood T cell repertoires in COVID-19. TCRdb keeps only in-frame clones here, not all; method: immunoSEQ multiplex PCR. The sample includes hundreds of thousands of clones, 90% of them seen just once. Sequencing was done on a sample of PBMCs or T cells enriched from blood (not recorded which). These receptors all stem from a young woman with acute COVID-19.

The genes are TRBV15 and TRBJ2-4; 7 bases are shared with TRBD1. In germline, CDR1 is LNHNV, CDR2 YYDKDF (reference sequence). The CDR3 is 18 residues long. The V segment lost 0 bases and the J segment 0 bases; nucleotides outside the gene matches: 8. CDR3 DNA: TGTGCCACCAGCAGAGAGGGACAGAACGGACTAGCCAAAAACATTCAGTACTTC. Protein sequence: CATSREGQNGLAKNIQYF.

This clone was found a few times. J is TRBJ1-2 and V is TRBV27; no clear D. Germline-derived CDR1 and CDR2 are MNHEY and SMNVEV (reference sequence). The CDR3 length is 13 residues. Trimming shortened V by 0 bases and J by 8 bases, and 10 bases separated the two germline ends. CDR3 loop: CASSLSPAEGYTF. CDR3 bases: TGTGCCAGCAGTTTATCCCCGGCGGAGGGCTACACCTTC.

V and J are TRBV4-3 and TRBJ2-5; D may be TRBD2 (5 bases). The germline V gene encodes CDR1 LGHNA and CDR2 YSLEER. V was trimmed by 0 bases and J by 9 bases, leaving 26 bases between them. This CDR3 is built from 18 residues. DNA for the CDR3: TGCGCCAGCAGCCAAGAGGAAGTTCGGGCGGGCGCGAAGAAGGCCCAGTACTTC. Its translation: CASSQEEVRAGAKKAQYF.

In its sample, this clone was seen once. The chain joins TRBV2 to TRBJ2-7; 7 positions agree with TRBD1. The CDR3 contains 13 residues. V gave up 3 bases and J gave up 1 base; unmatched junction bases: 0. CDR1 is SNHLY and CDR2 is FYNNEI in the germline V gene. The CDR3 loop reads CASSEDRSYEQYF. As DNA, the CDR3 is TGTGCCAGCAGTGAGGACAGGTCCTACGAGCAGTACTTC.

This clone was found once. The chain employs TRBV6-6 and TRBJ1-4; TRBD1 matches 7 bases. The V gene's germline CDR1 is MNHNY and CDR2 SVGAGI (reference sequence). The V segment lost 8 bases and the J segment 8 bases; nucleotides outside the gene matches: 8. CDR3 length: 13 residues. The CDR3 DNA sequence: TGTGCCAGCGCCCGACAGGGTAACGAAAAACTGTTTTTT. Amino acids: CASARQGNEKLFF.

The chain recombines TRBV2 with TRBJ2-5; 11 nucleotides align to TRBD2. This CDR3 has 16 residues. The V segment lost 6 bases and the J segment 2 bases; nucleotides outside the gene matches: 8. Germline V lookup: CDR1 SNHLY, CDR2 FYNNEI. CDR3 loop: CASSAGTSGIQETQYF. The CDR3 DNA follows: TGTGCCAGCAGCGCCGGGACTAGCGGAATTCAAGAGACCCAGTACTTC.

This chain connects TRBV2 to TRBJ2-7; TRBD1 matches 7 bases. The CDR3 extends over 15 amino acids. V trimming: 7 bases; J trimming: 0 bases; junction bases outside the gene matches: 9. Germline CDR1 reads SNHLY; CDR2 reads FYNNEI. The CDR3: CASTRTGANSYEQYF. The CDR3 DNA follows: TGTGCCAGCACCCGAACAGGGGCAAACTCCTACGAGCAGTACTTC.

V and J are TRBV19 and TRBJ2-4, with 8 nucleotides matching TRBD1. The J segment lost 1 base and the V segment lost 5 bases, leaving 4 bases of the junction unmatched. This CDR3 spans 15 amino acids. Germline V gene sequence: CDR1 LNHDA, CDR2 SQIVND (reference sequence). In DNA, the CDR3 is TGTGCCAGTAGTCCCCAGGGGGCGGCCAAAAACATTCAGTACTTC. Translation gives CASSPQGAAKNIQYF. The full variable domain, with the rest looked up from reference TRBV19 and TRBJ2-4, is DGGITQSPKYLFRKEGQNVTLSCEQNLNHDAMYWYRQDPGQGLRLIYYSQIVNDFQKGDIAEGYSVSREKKESFPLTVTSAQKNPTAFYLCASSPQGAAKNIQYFGAGTRLSVL.

CDR3 DNA sequence: TGTGCCAGCAGCCAAACAGGGATCACAAACTACGAGCAGTACTTC. Translation gives CASSQTGITNYEQYF. This sequence joins TRBV4-2 and TRBJ2-7; TRBD1 might be the D (6 bases). CDR1 is LGHNA and CDR2 is YNFKEQ in the germline V gene. The V end was cut by 2 bases, the J end by 3 bases, with 14 bases between. The CDR3 is 15 residues long.

The table lists this clone with a count of one. The V call is TRBV2, the J call TRBJ2-4; possible D gene TRBD2, 6 bases. The CDR3 contains 15 residues. With 7 bases removed from V and 0 bases from J, the gap between germline ends came to 13 bases. Germline V gives CDR1 SNHLY, CDR2 FYNNEI. The DNA for the CDR3 is TGTGCCAGCACACCTAGCGCTCTAGCCAAAAACATTCAGTACTTC. Translating gives CASTPSALAKNIQYF.

The genes are TRBV4-1 and TRBJ2-1, with a weak D call TRBD2 (6 bases). Germline loops: CDR1 MGHRA, CDR2 YSYEKL. This CDR3 region has 19 residues. Between the trimmed V and J ends, which lost 0 bases and 0 bases, there was a span of 18 bases. The CDR3 DNA is TGCGCCAGCAGCCAAGAGGGGACTGGTCCGCTTAGCTCCTACAATGAGCAGTTCTTC. This encodes CASSQEGTGPLSSYNEQFF.

The chain uses TRBV19 and TRBJ2-7; D ambiguous. The ends were cut back, 2 bases at V and 0 bases at J, with 14 bases in the middle. Looked up from germline, CDR1 is LNHDA and CDR2 is SQIVND (reference sequence). This CDR3 comprises 16 residues. The CDR3 reads CASSIISGGNSYEQYF. CDR3 DNA sequence: TGTGCCAGTAGTATAATTTCCGGCGGAAACTCCTACGAGCAGTACTTC.

The genes are TRBV6-5 and TRBJ2-7; 7 bases are shared with TRBD1. V was pared by 6 bases and J by 0 bases, with 5 bases of the junction left unmatched. CDR3 length: 14 residues. CDR1 and CDR2 (germline): MNHEY, SVGAGI. DNA of the CDR3: TGTGCCAGCAGGGGGGACAGCCTCTCCTACGAGCAGTACTTC. This translates into CASRGDSLSYEQYF.

This chain links TRBV14 with TRBJ1-1; TRBD1 is a possible D gene (5 bases). The CDR3 runs to 15 residues. From germline, CDR1 is SGHDN and CDR2 FVKESK. V gave up 0 bases and J gave up 0 bases, with 8 bases separating them. CDR3 DNA: TGTGCCAGCAGCCAAGAGGGGGGGTTGAACACTGAAGCTTTCTTT. It specifies CASSQEGGLNTEAFF.

V is TRBV18 and J is TRBJ1-5; D gene ambiguous. The CDR3 totals 16 residues. Trimming removed 1 base at V and 2 bases at J, with 12 bases between. Germline V lookup: CDR1 KGHSH, CDR2 LQKENI. This chain's CDR3 is CASSPRQVLRNQPQHF. The DNA of the CDR3 is TGTGCCAGCTCACCACGCCAGGTCTTACGCAATCAGCCCCAGCATTTT.

The chain is built from TRBV11-3 and TRBJ1-3, with D unresolved. Germline lookup yields CDR1 SGHNT and CDR2 YENEEA. CDR3 length: 17 residues. V lost 4 bases and J 2 bases, leaving 18 bases between the germline ends. This CDR3 reads CASSSVDERWAGNTIYF. CDR3 coding DNA: TGTGCCAGCAGCTCAGTTGACGAGCGCTGGGCTGGAAACACCATATATTTT. The full variable domain, rest sourced from reference TRBV11-3 and TRBJ1-3, is EAGVVQSPRYKIIEKKQPVAFWCNPISGHNTLYWYLQNLGQGPELLIRYENEEAVDDSQLPKDRFSAERLKGVDSTLKIQPAELGDSAVYLCASSSVDERWAGNTIYFGEGSWLTVV.